This entry lists 14 T cell receptor beta chains sequenced from one sample in a study of sequential checkpoint blockade in melanoma. Treatment in this sample: randomized to nivolumab then ipilimumab (arm A) or the reverse (arm B). The table came from immunoSEQ multiplex PCR; TCRdb's copy has only in-frame clones and leaves some out. The repertoire consists of more than 9,000 clones, with roughly four fifths occurring once and the leading ten covering around a tenth. Sequenced here: CD8+ T cells sorted from blood (inferred from file names), sampled from a patient given nivolumab and ipilimumab in sequence. The receptors were sampled from a human donor with melanoma.

The chain links TRBV19 to TRBJ1-2, with TRBD1 matching 9 bases. This CDR3 is built from 15 residues. Germline CDR1 reads LNHDA; CDR2 reads SQIVND (reference sequence). J was trimmed by 4 bases and V by 3 bases; bases with no gene match: 6. CDR3 sequence reads: CASSIKTGGAYGYTF. The CDR3 DNA follows: TGTGCCAGTAGTATTAAGACAGGGGGGGCCTATGGCTACACCTTC.

The table lists this clone with a count of one. This sequence joins TRBV11-1 and TRBJ2-5; TRBD2 is a possible D gene (5 bases). The V gene lost 3 bases and the J gene lost 4 bases, with 6 bases spanning the gap. Germline loops: CDR1 SGHAT, CDR2 FQDESV (reference sequence). This CDR3 region has 12 residues. Here the CDR3 DNA reads TGTGCCAGCAGCTTTGAGGGAGAGACCCAGTACTTC. Translation gives CASSFEGETQYF.

This chain joins TRBV28 and TRBJ2-1, with 8 positions matching TRBD1. This CDR3 spans 16 amino acids. Germline CDR1 reads MDHEN; CDR2 reads SYDVKM. V shed 5 bases, J shed 5 bases, and the junction held 11 bases outside the gene matches. CDR3 loop: CASSTVDRVENNEQFF. Here the CDR3 DNA reads TGTGCCAGCAGTACCGTGGACAGGGTCGAAAACAATGAGCAGTTCTTC.

The chain employs TRBV4-1 and TRBJ2-7; a possible D gene is TRBD1 (6 bases). The CDR3 has 12 amino acids. The V and J ends lost 5 bases and 3 bases respectively, with 8 bases between them. CDR1 and CDR2 (germline): MGHRA, YSYEKL. For the CDR3, the DNA is TGCGCCAGCAGCGGGACACTCTACGAGCAGTACTTC. As protein: CASSGTLYEQYF.

This clone was detected only a few times. The chain has TRBV19 and TRBJ1-5; possibly TRBD1 for D (5 bases). Trimming cost V 5 bases and J 2 bases, with 13 bases left between them. The germline V gene has CDR1 LNHDA and CDR2 SQIVND (reference sequence). The CDR3 contains 15 residues. The CDR3 sequence is CASSPQARGNQPQHF. In DNA form, the CDR3 reads TGTGCCAGTAGTCCGCAAGCCAGGGGCAATCAGCCCCAGCATTTT. Supplemented by reference TRBV19 and TRBJ1-5, the full variable domain reads DGGITQSPKYLFRKEGQNVTLSCEQNLNHDAMYWYRQDPGQGLRLIYYSQIVNDFQKGDIAEGYSVSREKKESFPLTVTSAQKNPTAFYLCASSPQARGNQPQHFGDGTRLSIL.

The gene calls are TRBV2 and TRBJ1-1, with TRBD1 as a possible D gene (5 bases). The CDR3 runs to 14 residues. Trimming stripped 3 bases from V and 1 base from J, with 9 bases between. Germline lookup yields CDR1 SNHLY and CDR2 FYNNEI. CDR3 coding DNA: TGTGCCAGCAGTGAGCACAGGACGAACACTGAAGCTTTCTTT. Translated, it gives CASSEHRTNTEAFF.

In its sample, this clone was seen a few times. This chain joins TRBV19 and TRBJ2-7; 9 bases fit TRBD2. This CDR3 contains 13 residues. Germline trimming cut 9 bases from V and 5 bases from J; bases unmatched to any gene: 8. Germline-derived CDR1 and CDR2 are LNHDA and SQIVND (reference sequence). The CDR3 reads CASGLSGRNEQYF. CDR3 DNA sequence: TGTGCCAGCGGGCTTAGCGGGAGAAACGAGCAGTACTTC.

The chain uses TRBV19 and TRBJ1-1; a possible D gene is TRBD1 (5 bases). V was cut by 3 bases and J by 3 bases, with 14 bases left in between. The CDR3 runs to 15 residues. Germline lookup yields CDR1 LNHDA and CDR2 SQIVND (reference sequence). CDR3 DNA: TGTGCCAGTAGTATCGTTGACAGAGGAGACACTGAAGCTTTCTTT. As protein: CASSIVDRGDTEAFF.

The rearrangement links TRBV11-2 to TRBJ2-7; TRBD1 aligns across 7 bases. The junction had 6 bases not matched to a gene; V was cut back by 5 bases and J by 5 bases. Germline lookup yields CDR1 SGHAT and CDR2 FQNNGV. CDR3 length: 13 residues. CDR3 nucleotide sequence: TGTGCCAGCAGCCTGACAGGGATCAACGAGCAGTACTTC. Amino acids: CASSLTGINEQYF.

This chain joins TRBV7-8 and TRBJ1-2; TRBD1 matches 8 bases. Germline V lookup: CDR1 SGHVS, CDR2 FQNEAQ. The CDR3 totals 13 residues. V was pared by 4 bases and J by 8 bases, with 6 bases of the junction left unmatched. DNA for the CDR3: TGTGCCAGCAGCTCGGGACAGGCGAGGGGCTACACCTTC. Amino acids: CASSSGQARGYTF.

The count of this clone is one. This sequence joins TRBV7-3 and TRBJ2-7; maybe TRBD1 (5 bases). V shed 2 bases and J shed 0 bases, with 11 bases lying between them. The CDR3 spans 15 residues. CDR1 is SGHTA, CDR2 FQGTGA, per germline. As DNA, the CDR3 is TGTGCCAGCAGCTTAGTAGGCACAGGCTCCTACGAGCAGTACTTC. It specifies CASSLVGTGSYEQYF.

The CDR3 DNA follows: TGTGCCAGCAGTCTACAGGGAGGCAATCAGCCCCAGCATTTT. Residues: CASSLQGGNQPQHF. The genes are TRBV28 and TRBJ1-5; D possibly corresponds to TRBD1 (6 bases). Between the trimmed V and J ends, which lost 5 bases and 2 bases, there was a span of 10 bases. Germline CDR1 and CDR2: MDHEN and SYDVKM. The CDR3 consists of 14 residues.

The chain couples TRBV5-1 to TRBJ2-1, with TRBD2 matching 13 bases. Losses at the gene ends were 5 bases for V and 6 bases for J; bases not matched to a gene: 2. The germline gives CDR1 SGHRS, CDR2 YFSETQ. The CDR3 has 14 amino acids. The CDR3 sequence is CASSWTSGSNEQFF. In nucleotides, the CDR3 is TGCGCCAGCAGTTGGACTAGCGGGAGCAATGAGCAGTTCTTC. Based on the CDR3 plus reference TRBV5-1 and TRBJ2-1, the full variable domain is KAGVTQTPRYLIKTRGQQVTLSCSPISGHRSVSWYQQTPGQGLQFLFEYFSETQRNKGNFPGRFSGRQFSNSRSEMNVSTLELGDSALYLCASSWTSGSNEQFFGPGTRLTVL.

This chain links TRBV19 with TRBJ2-5; 7 nucleotides agree with TRBD1. V gave up 4 bases and J gave up 0 bases; unmatched junction bases: 8. Per germline, CDR1 LNHDA and CDR2 SQIVND (reference sequence). The CDR3 runs 16 residues. The CDR3 DNA is TGTGCCAGTAGTACCCAGGGGACAGCCAACCAAGAGACCCAGTACTTC. Residues: CASSTQGTANQETQYF.